Presented here are 20 T cell receptor beta chains from one specimen sequenced in a study of blood T cell repertoires in COVID-19. Here immunoSEQ multiplex PCR was the method, and the copy in TCRdb shows in-frame clones only, minus some. The profile covers about 190,000 clones, with 88% appearing a single time and approximately 4% taken by the ten largest. The sequenced sample was peripheral blood. The receptors were sampled from a woman in her 30s with acute or convalescent COVID-19.

This rearrangement joins TRBV15 to TRBJ1-1; D is perhaps TRBD1 (6 bases). Germline V gene lookup returns CDR1 LNHNV and CDR2 YYDKDF (reference sequence). The CDR3 is 13 amino acids. V dropped 3 bases and J dropped 3 bases, with 8 bases sitting between them. CDR3 in amino acids: CATSRDSHTEAFF. For the CDR3, the DNA is TGTGCCACCAGCAGGGACAGCCACACTGAAGCTTTCTTT.

The V call is TRBV13, the J call TRBJ2-7; weak D call: TRBD1 (5 bases). Trimming removed 5 bases from V and 3 bases from J, with 14 bases in between. CDR1 and CDR2 (germline): PRHDT, FYEKMQ (reference sequence). The CDR3 is 14 residues long. The CDR3 DNA sequence: TGTGCCAGCAGCAGCAGGGCCCAGTACTACGAGCAGTACTTC. As protein: CASSSRAQYYEQYF.

The genes are TRBV11-2 and TRBJ2-5, with D possibly being TRBD2 (5 bases). CDR3 length equals 15 residues. CDR1 is SGHAT and CDR2 is FQNNGV in the germline V gene. Trimming took 1 base from V and 2 from J, leaving 11 bases between them. This CDR3 reads CASSLAWTRQETQYF. The CDR3 region has the DNA TGTGCCAGCAGCTTAGCGTGGACTCGTCAAGAGACCCAGTACTTC.

This sequence joins TRBV15 and TRBJ2-2; perhaps TRBD1 as D (6 bases). CDR3 length: 14 amino acids. Trimming stripped 7 bases from V and 2 bases from J, with 11 bases between. The V gene's germline CDR1 is LNHNV and CDR2 YYDKDF (reference sequence). CDR3 sequence (DNA): TGTGCCACCACGGGACACTCAAACACCGGGGAGCTGTTTTTT. This encodes CATTGHSNTGELFF. The whole variable domain, filled in from reference TRBV15 and TRBJ2-2, reads DAMVIQNPRYQVTQFGKPVTLSCSQTLNHNVMYWYQQKSSQAPKLLFHYYDKDFNNEADTPDNFQSRRPNTSFCFLDIRSPGLGDTAMYLCATTGHSNTGELFFGEGSRLTVL.

The chain employs TRBV7-2 and TRBJ2-7; maybe TRBD2 (5 bases). CDR1 and CDR2 from the germline V gene are SGHTA and FQGNSA. This CDR3 spans 15 amino acids. Trimming removed 5 bases from V and 1 base from J, with 15 bases in between. The CDR3 DNA sequence: TGTGCCAGCAGCGCTTCGTACGGGGTGTCCTACGAGCAGTACTTC. This codes for CASSASYGVSYEQYF.

The genes are TRBV10-1 and TRBJ2-1, with D possibly being TRBD2 (6 bases). From germline, CDR1 is WNHNN and CDR2 SYGVQD (reference sequence). CDR3 length: 16 residues. V lost 0 bases to trimming and J lost 2 bases, with 11 bases between them. The CDR3 sequence: CASSESISGTYNEQFF. The CDR3 DNA sequence: TGCGCCAGCAGTGAGTCGATTAGCGGAACCTACAATGAGCAGTTCTTC.

Worth noting for this clone: Additional DNA sequences in this sample encode the identical CDR3. The chain carries TRBV7-9 and TRBJ2-3; D is perhaps TRBD2 (6 bases). Germline V gene data show CDR1 as SEHNR and CDR2 as FQNEAQ (reference sequence). The CDR3 is 13 amino acids. Trimming took off 0 bases at V and 5 bases at J, with 6 bases between the two ends. This CDR3 is CASSLAGGDTQYF. The CDR3 DNA sequence: TGTGCCAGCAGCTTAGCGGGGGGAGATACGCAGTATTTT.

This sequence joins TRBV19 and TRBJ1-5; TRBD1 agrees at 7 bases. The CDR3 is 15 amino acids. CDR1 and CDR2 (germline): LNHDA, SQIVND (reference sequence). V lost 2 bases to trimming and J lost 7 bases; unmatched junction nucleotides: 8. The CDR3 DNA reads as TGTGCCAGTAGTATAAGACAGGGCGTGGGGCAGCCCCAGCATTTT. Protein product: CASSIRQGVGQPQHF.

This chain joins TRBV5-1 and TRBJ2-3, with D tentatively TRBD2 (5 bases). This CDR3 region has 15 residues. The V end lost 1 base, the J end lost 0 bases, and 9 bases lay between the germline ends. The germline gives CDR1 SGHRS, CDR2 YFSETQ. The CDR3 DNA reads TGCGCCAGCAGCTTGTTCGGGGATAGCACAGATACGCAGTATTTT. It codes for CASSLFGDSTDTQYF.

The V call is TRBV19, the J call TRBJ1-1, with D uncertain. With 2 bases removed from V and 6 bases from J, the gap between germline ends came to 10 bases. Per germline, CDR1 LNHDA and CDR2 SQIVND (reference sequence). The CDR3 totals 13 residues. This CDR3 reads CASSIQRNAEAFF. CDR3 sequence (DNA): TGTGCCAGTAGTATACAGAGGAATGCTGAAGCTTTCTTT.

The V gene is TRBV6-5, the J gene TRBJ1-1; D uncertain. Trimming took off 0 bases at V and 1 base at J, with 6 bases between the two ends. The CDR3 has 14 residues. In germline, CDR1 is MNHEY, CDR2 SVGAGI. Written as DNA, the CDR3 is TGTGCCAGCAGTTACTCTCGGTGGAACACTGAAGCTTTCTTT. It yields the protein CASSYSRWNTEAFF.

The chain carries TRBV3-1 (or the pseudogene TRBV3-2) and TRBJ2-1; the D gene is possibly TRBD1 (6 bases). This CDR3 has 14 amino acids. Germline CDR1 LGHDT, CDR2 YNNKEL (reference sequence). V lost 1 base to trimming and J lost 8 bases, with 12 bases between them. Written as DNA, the CDR3 is TGTGCCAGCAGCCAAGGCGACAGGATCGATGAGCAGTTCTTC. This sequence encodes CASSQGDRIDEQFF.

The chain is built from TRBV5-1 and TRBJ2-3; possibly TRBD1 for D (5 bases). This CDR3 is 15 amino acids long. Germline loops: CDR1 SGHRS, CDR2 YFSETQ. Trimming cost V 3 bases and J 3 bases, with 14 bases left between them. CDR3 loop: CASSSPTSGTDTQYF. The CDR3 coding sequence is TGCGCCAGCAGCTCCCCGACCTCAGGGACAGATACGCAGTATTTT.

This chain uses TRBV10-2 with TRBJ1-1, with D unclear. Germline lookup yields CDR1 WSHSY and CDR2 SAAADI. Deletions cut 6 bases from V and 7 bases from J, with 6 bases between. This CDR3 is 10 amino acids long. CDR3 nucleotides: TGCGCCAGCAGGGGGAGTGAAGCTTTCTTT. Translating it yields CASRGSEAFF.

The gene calls are TRBV18 and TRBJ2-7; TRBD2 matches at 7 bases. Trimming took 0 bases from V and 2 from J; bases not matched to a gene: 4. In germline, CDR1 is KGHSH, CDR2 LQKENI. The CDR3 has 15 amino acids. This chain's CDR3 is CASSPPGAGPYEQYF. CDR3 sequence (DNA): TGTGCCAGCTCACCACCGGGAGCGGGACCCTACGAGCAGTACTTC.

This clone was seen once. Here the CDR3 reads CASSVRGLGDTEAFF. The DNA for the CDR3 is TGCGCCAGCAGCGTCAGGGGCCTGGGGGACACTGAAGCTTTCTTT. The rearrangement uses TRBV5-1 and TRBJ1-1; the D gene is possibly TRBD1 (6 bases). The V gene lost 4 bases and the J gene lost 3 bases, with 16 bases spanning the gap. CDR1 is SGHRS, CDR2 YFSETQ, per germline. This CDR3 has 15 amino acids.

This clone was seen just once. The V and J genes are TRBV10-3 and TRBJ1-1, with a weak D call TRBD1 (6 bases). V lost 11 bases and J lost 0, with 16 bases in between. Looked up from germline, CDR1 is ENHRY and CDR2 is SYGVKD. This CDR3 region has 14 residues. In DNA form, the CDR3 reads TGTGCCTCTAACGAGAGGGGGATGAACACTGAAGCTTTCTTT. Translated: CASNERGMNTEAFF.

This rearrangement joins TRBV7-2 to TRBJ2-7; weak D call: TRBD2 (5 bases). V was shortened by 0 bases and J by 2 bases, with 8 bases between the two germline ends. The CDR3 is 14 amino acids. Germline-derived CDR1 and CDR2 are SGHTA and FQGNSA. CDR3: CASSLAAGPYEQYF. As DNA, the CDR3 is TGTGCCAGCAGCTTAGCGGCGGGTCCCTACGAGCAGTACTTC.

The chain carries TRBV5-1 and TRBJ1-2; 9 positions agree with TRBD1. The J segment lost 2 bases and the V segment lost 0 bases, leaving 2 bases of the junction unmatched. The CDR3 runs to 15 residues. In germline, CDR1 is SGHRS, CDR2 YFSETQ. CDR3 bases: TGCGCCAGCAGCTTGGGGGGACAGGGAAACTATGGCTACACCTTC. Translated, it gives CASSLGGQGNYGYTF.

The chain is built from TRBV5-1 and TRBJ1-4, with a tentative D call TRBD1 (6 bases). This CDR3 region has 14 residues. Trimming stripped 0 bases from V and 10 bases from J, with 13 bases between. Germline V lookup: CDR1 SGHRS, CDR2 YFSETQ. The CDR3 nucleotides are TGCGCCAGCAGCTTGGCACAGGGCGAGGGAAAACTGTTTTTT. This gives the protein CASSLAQGEGKLFF.